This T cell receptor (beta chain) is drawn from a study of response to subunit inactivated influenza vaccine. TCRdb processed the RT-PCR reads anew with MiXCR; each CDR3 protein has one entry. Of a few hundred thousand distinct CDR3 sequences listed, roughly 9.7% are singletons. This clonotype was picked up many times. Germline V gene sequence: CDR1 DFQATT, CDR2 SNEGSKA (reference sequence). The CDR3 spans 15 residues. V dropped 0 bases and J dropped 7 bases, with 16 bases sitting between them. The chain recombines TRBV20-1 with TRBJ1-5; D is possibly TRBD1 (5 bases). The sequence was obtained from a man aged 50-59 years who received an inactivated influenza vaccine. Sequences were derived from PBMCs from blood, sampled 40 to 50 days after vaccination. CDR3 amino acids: CSAREPGTQWQPQHF. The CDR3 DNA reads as TGCAGTGCTAGAGAACCAGGGACCCAATGGCAGCCCCAGCATTTT.